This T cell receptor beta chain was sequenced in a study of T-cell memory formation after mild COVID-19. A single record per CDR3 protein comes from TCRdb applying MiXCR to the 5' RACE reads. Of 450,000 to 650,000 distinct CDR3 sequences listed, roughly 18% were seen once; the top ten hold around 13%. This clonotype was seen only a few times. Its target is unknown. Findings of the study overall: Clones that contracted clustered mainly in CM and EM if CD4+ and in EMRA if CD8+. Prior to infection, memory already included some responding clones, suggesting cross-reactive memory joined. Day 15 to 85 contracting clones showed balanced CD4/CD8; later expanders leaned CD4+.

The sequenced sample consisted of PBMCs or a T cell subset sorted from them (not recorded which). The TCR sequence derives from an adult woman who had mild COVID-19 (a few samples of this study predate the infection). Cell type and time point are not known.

CDR3 loop: CATSDTGTGAGSTGYTF. The CDR3 nucleotides read TGTGCCACCAGTGACACCGGGACAGGGGCTGGGTCGACTGGCTACACCTTC. The chain recombines TRBV24-1 with TRBJ1-2, with 10 bases identical to TRBD1. The V segment lost 4 bases and the J segment 7 bases; nucleotides outside the gene matches: 14. Germline V CDR1 and CDR2: KGHDR, SFDVKD. CDR3 length: 17 amino acids.